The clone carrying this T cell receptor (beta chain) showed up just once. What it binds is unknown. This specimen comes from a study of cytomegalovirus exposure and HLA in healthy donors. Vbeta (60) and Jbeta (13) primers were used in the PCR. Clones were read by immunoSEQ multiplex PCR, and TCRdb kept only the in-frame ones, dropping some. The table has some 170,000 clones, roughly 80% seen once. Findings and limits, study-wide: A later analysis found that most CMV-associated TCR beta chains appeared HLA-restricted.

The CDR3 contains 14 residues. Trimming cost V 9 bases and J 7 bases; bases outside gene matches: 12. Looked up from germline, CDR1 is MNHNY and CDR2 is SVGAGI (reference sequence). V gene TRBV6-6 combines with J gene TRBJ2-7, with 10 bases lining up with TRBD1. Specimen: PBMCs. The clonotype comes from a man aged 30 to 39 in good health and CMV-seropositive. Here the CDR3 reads CASNAGTGEGEQYF. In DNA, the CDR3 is TGTGCCAGTAACGCCGGGACAGGGGAAGGGGAGCAGTACTTC.